This entry lists 24 T cell receptor beta chains sequenced from one sample in a study of T cells in Graves' hyperthyroidism and ophthalmopathy. RNA transcripts served as the template for amplifying TCR beta CDR3 regions. The HTBI primer set was used in a first-round RT-PCR of the TCR CDR3. TCRdb reanalysed the multiplex PCR reads using MiXCR and keeps one entry per CDR3 protein. This table holds over 450,000 distinct CDR3 sequences, about 15% found once. The sample comprised blood. The source is a woman between 18 and 29 years old with Graves' hyperthyroidism.

In this sample, this clonotype turned up many times. This chain joins TRBV7-9 and TRBJ1-1; perhaps TRBD1 as D (5 bases). Germline CDR1 reads SEHNR; CDR2 reads FQNEAQ (reference sequence). Trimming removed 3 bases at V and 7 bases at J, with 12 bases between. This CDR3 is 13 amino acids long. CDR3: CASSFQGSSEAFF. The CDR3 DNA sequence: TGTGCCAGCAGCTTTCAGGGTTCGAGTGAAGCTTTCTTT.

This clonotype appeared many times. The V gene is TRBV12-5, the J gene TRBJ1-5; possible D gene TRBD1, 6 bases. The CDR3 sequence is 16 residues long. Deletions cut 5 bases from V and 9 bases from J, with 23 bases between. The V gene's germline CDR1 is LGHNT and CDR2 FRNRAP. The CDR3 DNA is TGTGCTAGTGGTCCCATTGGGGAGGGGGGTGGTTTGCCCCAGCATTTT. Protein product: CASGPIGEGGGLPQHF.

The table lists this clonotype with a few counts. The chain combines TRBV6-1 with TRBJ2-7; 9 nucleotides match TRBD2. Germline-derived CDR1 and CDR2 are MNHNS and SASEGT. There are 12 residues in the CDR3. The J segment lost 5 bases and the V segment lost 6 bases, leaving 2 bases of the junction unmatched. The CDR3 is CASRASGNEQYF. CDR3 in DNA: TGTGCCAGCAGGGCTAGCGGGAACGAGCAGTACTTC.

This chain joins TRBV11-2 and TRBJ1-4, with TRBD1 identical over 8 bases. From germline, CDR1 is SGHAT and CDR2 FQNNGV. The CDR3 has 14 residues. The V gene end was trimmed by 6 bases and the J gene end by 4 bases; junction bases not matched to a gene: 4. DNA for the CDR3: TGTGCCAGCAGGCACAGGGGGGGTAATGAAAAACTGTTTTTT. It is translated as CASRHRGGNEKLFF. Looking up the rest from reference TRBV11-2 and TRBJ1-4 gives the full variable domain: EAGVAQSPRYKIIEKRQSVAFWCNPISGHATLYWYQQILGQGPKLLIQFQNNGVVDDSQLPKDRFSAERLKGVDSTLKIQPAKLEDSAVYLCASRHRGGNEKLFFGSGTQLSVL.

J is TRBJ2-7 and V is TRBV5-8; D is ambiguous. This CDR3 has 12 amino acids. Germline lookup yields CDR1 SGHTS and CDR2 YDEGEE. The ends were cut back, 8 bases at V and 5 bases at J, with 14 bases in the middle. CDR3 nucleotide sequence: TGTGCCAGTTGGGATTTCGGGCACGAGCAGTACTTC. The encoded protein is CASWDFGHEQYF.

For this clonotype: This is likely a read error, given that the CDR3 carries no conserved phenylalanine or tryptophan at its end. The V call is TRBV18, the J call TRBJ2-5; 9 bases match TRBD2. V lost 0 bases, J lost 4 bases, and 3 bases stayed unmatched. CDR3 size: 15 residues. From germline, CDR1 is KGHSH and CDR2 LQKENI. The CDR3 DNA is TGTGCCAGCTCACCACCGCGCGGGAGGGGAGAGACCCAGTACTTA. Protein sequence: CASSPPRGRGETQYL.

As for this clonotype: The CDR3 carries no conserved terminal phenylalanine or tryptophan, so it likely arises from a read error. The chain joins TRBV20-1 to TRBJ2-2; 12 nucleotides match TRBD2. V was pared by 0 bases and J by 7 bases, with 9 bases of the junction left unmatched. Germline-derived CDR1 and CDR2 are DFQATT and SNEGSKA (reference sequence). The CDR3 extends over 17 amino acids. DNA for the CDR3: TGCAGTGCTAGAGAGCCTAGCGGGAGGGCCCTGGGCGGGGAGCTGTTTATT. Translation: CSAREPSGRALGGELFI.

This clonotype was found many times. The CDR3 reads CASSLSAGGPTEAFF. The CDR3 bases are TGTGCCAGCAGTTTATCAGCGGGGGGGCCCACTGAAGCTTTCTTT. The chain is built from TRBV27 and TRBJ1-1; tentative D call: TRBD1 (6 bases). Germline V gives CDR1 MNHEY, CDR2 SMNVEV (reference sequence). Trimming removed 0 bases at V and 4 bases at J, with 12 bases between. The CDR3 contains 15 residues.

Only a few counts were recorded for this clonotype. V is TRBV20-1 and J is TRBJ1-2; D is unresolved. V was trimmed by 6 bases and J by 2 bases, leaving 10 bases between them. CDR3 length equals 12 residues. The germline V gene has CDR1 DFQATT and CDR2 SNEGSKA (reference sequence). The CDR3 DNA follows: TGCAGTGCACCAGGACGGAACTATGGCTACACCTTC. Its protein product is CSAPGRNYGYTF.

This clonotype was counted ten times or more. The J gene is TRBJ2-7, the V gene TRBV11-3, with 7 bases aligning to TRBD1. Losses at the gene ends were 1 base for V and 2 bases for J; bases not matched to a gene: 11. Germline V lookup: CDR1 SGHNT, CDR2 YENEEA. The CDR3 runs 17 residues. CDR3 DNA sequence: TGTGCCAGCAGCTTAGTCGGCTCCGGGACAGCGGCCTACGAGCAGTACTTC. It encodes CASSLVGSGTAAYEQYF.

To note about this clonotype: One end of the junction is discordant with germline, which a read error may explain. J is TRBJ1-1 and V is TRBV12-3 or TRBV12-4; D is unclear. The CDR3 runs 10 residues. CDR3 residues: CTSRGTEAFF. CDR3 sequence (DNA): TGTACCAGCCGGGGAACTGAAGCTTTCTTT.

This clonotype was detected many times. The V gene is TRBV6-5, the J gene TRBJ2-7, with D tentatively TRBD1 or TRBD2 (5 bases each). V gave up 2 bases and J gave up 4 bases, with 18 bases separating them. CDR3 length equals 16 residues. The germline V gene encodes CDR1 MNHEY and CDR2 SVGAGI. DNA for the CDR3: TGTGCCAGCAGTTACGCGTGGGGGTTGGTCCCTTACGAGCAGTACTTC. It is translated as CASSYAWGLVPYEQYF.

This clonotype was detected ten times or more. The chain joins TRBV27 to TRBJ1-2, with D maybe TRBD1 (6 bases). Germline V gene data show CDR1 as MNHEY and CDR2 as SMNVEV (reference sequence). Deletions cut 5 bases from V and 5 bases from J, with 21 bases between. This CDR3 has 16 amino acids. CDR3 bases: TGTGCCAGCAGTCCCTCACCCCGACAGGAGTCTTATGGCTACACCTTC. As protein: CASSPSPRQESYGYTF.

This chain uses TRBV9 with TRBJ1-4; D gene uncertain. Germline-derived CDR1 and CDR2 are SGDLS and YYNGEE. V lost 6 bases to trimming and J lost 3 bases, with 15 bases between them. The CDR3 consists of 15 residues. The CDR3 coding sequence is TGTGCCAGCACCCCAACATCGGTCCCTAATGAAAAACTGTTTTTT. It codes for CASTPTSVPNEKLFF.

This clonotype came up many times. The gene calls are TRBV20-1 and TRBJ1-5; possible D gene TRBD1, 5 bases. The CDR3 is 14 amino acids. CDR1 is DFQATT, CDR2 SNEGSKA, per germline (reference sequence). V was shortened by 6 bases and J by 7 bases, with 19 bases between the two germline ends. The CDR3 DNA sequence: TGCAGTGCACTATCGACAGTTCCCAGACAGCCCCAGCATTTT. It codes for CSALSTVPRQPQHF.

This clonotype occurred many times. V is TRBV29-1 and J is TRBJ1-2; 8 bases align to TRBD1. J lost 7 bases, V lost 6 bases, and 7 bases had no gene match. The CDR3 is 12 amino acids. Germline lookup yields CDR1 SQVTM and CDR2 ANQGSEA. The CDR3 is CSVVGTGGGYTF. In DNA form, the CDR3 reads TGCAGCGTCGTCGGTACAGGGGGTGGCTACACCTTC. The full variable domain, its missing parts supplied by reference TRBV29-1 and TRBJ1-2, is SAVISQKPSRDICQRGTSLTIQCQVDSQVTMMFWYRQQPGQSLTLIATANQGSEATYESGFVIDKFPISRPNLTFSTLTVSNMSPEDSSIYLCSVVGTGGGYTFGSGTRLTVV.

This clonotype has only one observation. A much larger clonotype is one base distant, so this may be a read error. The rearrangement links TRBV3-1 to TRBJ2-1; D is unresolved. The length of the CDR3 is 15 residues. The germline CDR1 and CDR2 sequences are LGHDT and YNNKEL (reference sequence). CDR3 DNA: TGTGCCAGCACCCCGAGTCCCGCGGTATACAATGGGCAGTTCTTC. Its protein is CASTPSPAVYNGQFF.

V is TRBV24-1 and J is TRBJ2-3; TRBD1 agrees at 8 bases. The CDR3 is 16 residues long. CDR1 and CDR2 from the germline V gene are KGHDR and SFDVKD. V was clipped by 4 bases and J by 0 bases; unmatched bases: 5. The CDR3 region has the DNA TGTGCCACCAGTGACCTGCAGGGGGCCAGCACAGATACGCAGTATTTT. Translating it yields CATSDLQGASTDTQYF.

This clonotype has a count of ten or more. This chain links TRBV20-1 with TRBJ1-5, with D possibly matching TRBD1 (5 bases). The CDR3 length is 13 residues. Germline V gene sequence: CDR1 DFQATT, CDR2 SNEGSKA (reference sequence). V was clipped by 1 base and J by 5 bases, with 9 bases between them. The CDR3 DNA is TGCAGTGCTAGAGGACAGATAGATCAGCCCCAGCATTTT. It encodes CSARGQIDQPQHF.

A few counts support this clonotype. It may be a read error: a sequence one base away is much more abundant. The V and J genes are TRBV9 and TRBJ2-5; possibly TRBD2 for D (6 bases). The CDR3 is 14 residues long. Germline loops: CDR1 SGDLS, CDR2 YYNGEE. CDR3 sequence reads: CASSVSGSQEAQYF. For the CDR3, the DNA is TGTGCCAGCAGCGTAAGCGGGTCACAAGAGGCCCAGTACTTC. Using reference TRBV9 and TRBJ2-5 for the parts outside the CDR3, the full variable domain is DSGVTQTPKHLITATGQRVTLRCSPRSGDLSVYWYQQSLDQGLQFLIQYYNGEERAKGNILERFSAQQFPDLHSELNLSSLELGDSALYFCASSVSGSQEAQYFGPGTRLLVL.

The chain recombines TRBV7-9 with TRBJ1-4; D is perhaps TRBD1 (5 bases). Trimming cost V 1 base and J 3 bases, with 15 bases left between them. The germline gives CDR1 SEHNR, CDR2 FQNEAQ (reference sequence). The CDR3 is 17 residues long. The DNA for the CDR3 is TGTGCCAGCAGCTTAGGACCAGGGAAGGCCCCTAATGAAAAACTGTTTTTT. Translation: CASSLGPGKAPNEKLFF.

This clonotype was detected only a few times. The chain is built from TRBV24-1 and TRBJ2-1, with D perhaps given as TRBD1 or TRBD2 (5 bases each). Germline V gene data show CDR1 as KGHDR and CDR2 as SFDVKD. The CDR3 loop spans 15 amino acids. The ends were cut back, 3 bases at V and 8 bases at J, with 16 bases in the middle. The CDR3 DNA follows: TGTGCCACCAGTGATCTTGTGGGCCGGGACGATGAGCAGTTCTTC. Residues: CATSDLVGRDDEQFF.

This clonotype was counted between two and nine times. The rearrangement joins TRBV5-1 to TRBJ2-1; 16 bases map to TRBD2. With V trimmed by 3 bases and J by 9 bases, 6 bases remained unmatched. Germline V gene data show CDR1 as SGHRS and CDR2 as YFSETQ. The CDR3 loop spans 16 amino acids. The CDR3 spells CASSSGLAGGTAEQFF. The DNA for the CDR3 is TGCGCCAGCAGCTCGGGACTAGCGGGAGGGACGGCTGAGCAGTTCTTC.

This clonotype was counted many times. The CDR3 is CASRGQGNEKLFF. CDR3 coding DNA: TGTGCCAGCAGAGGACAGGGGAACGAAAAACTGTTTTTT. This rearrangement joins TRBV12-3 or TRBV12-4 to TRBJ1-4; 9 nucleotides align to TRBD1. The CDR3 has 13 amino acids. The J segment lost 8 bases and the V segment lost 6 bases, leaving 4 bases of the junction unmatched.